This TCR beta chain was sequenced during a study of regulatory T cells in long-lasting Graves disease. TCR beta libraries were built with iRepertoire HTBI primers and Arm-PCR of CDR3 regions. MiXCR, run by TCRdb on the multiplex PCR reads, gives a single entry per CDR3 protein. The sample lists roughly 530,000 distinct CDR3 sequences, 16% occurring once. The CDR3 runs 13 residues. The V end lost 2 bases, the J end lost 6 bases, and 10 bases lay between the germline ends. Germline-derived CDR1 and CDR2 are LGHDT and YNNKEL (reference sequence). The time point here: newly diagnosed GD, antithyroid drugs for less than 3 months. With RNA extracted from PBMCs as input, the TCR library was made. These sequences were also reported in another study, on T cells in Graves' hyperthyroidism and ophthalmopathy.

The receptor comes from a woman aged 35-60 years with Graves disease. This chain joins TRBV3-1 and TRBJ1-2; maybe TRBD1 (5 bases). The sequencing here drew on peripheral blood mononuclear cells (PBMCs), taken at new diagnosis, from a patient treated with antithyroid drugs. The CDR3 region is CASSQTYRNGYTF. DNA of the CDR3: TGTGCCAGCAGCCAAACCTACAGGAATGGCTACACCTTC.